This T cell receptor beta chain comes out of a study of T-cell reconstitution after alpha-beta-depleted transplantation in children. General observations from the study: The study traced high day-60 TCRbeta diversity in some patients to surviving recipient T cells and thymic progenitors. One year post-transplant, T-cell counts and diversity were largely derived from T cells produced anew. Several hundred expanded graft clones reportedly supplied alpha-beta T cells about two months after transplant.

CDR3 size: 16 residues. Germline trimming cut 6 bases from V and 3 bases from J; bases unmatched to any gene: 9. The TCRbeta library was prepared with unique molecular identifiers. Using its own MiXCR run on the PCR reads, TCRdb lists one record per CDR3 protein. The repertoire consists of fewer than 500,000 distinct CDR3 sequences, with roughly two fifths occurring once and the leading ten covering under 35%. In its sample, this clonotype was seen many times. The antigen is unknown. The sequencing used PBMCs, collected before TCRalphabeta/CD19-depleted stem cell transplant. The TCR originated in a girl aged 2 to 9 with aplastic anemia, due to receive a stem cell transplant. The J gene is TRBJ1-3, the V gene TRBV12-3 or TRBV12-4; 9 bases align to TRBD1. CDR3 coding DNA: TGTGCCAGCAGCCAAGGGGGACAGGGCAGTGGAAACACCATATATTTT. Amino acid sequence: CASSQGGQGSGNTIYF.